The source of this TCR beta chain is a study of monozygotic twins with inflammatory bowel disease. This CDR3 contains 14 residues. CDR1 and CDR2 (germline): DFQATT, SNEGSKA (reference sequence). With the 5' RACE reads reprocessed, TCRdb shows one record per CDR3 protein and no DNA. The listing contains around 150,000 distinct CDR3 sequences. The material sequenced was blood. The gene calls are TRBV20-1 and TRBJ2-3; without DNA, the TCRdb call of TRBD1 cannot be checked. This TCR derives from a human donor with ulcerative colitis or Crohn's disease, or a healthy co-twin of an affected twin (not recorded which). The CDR3 reads CSARRDSFTDTQYF.